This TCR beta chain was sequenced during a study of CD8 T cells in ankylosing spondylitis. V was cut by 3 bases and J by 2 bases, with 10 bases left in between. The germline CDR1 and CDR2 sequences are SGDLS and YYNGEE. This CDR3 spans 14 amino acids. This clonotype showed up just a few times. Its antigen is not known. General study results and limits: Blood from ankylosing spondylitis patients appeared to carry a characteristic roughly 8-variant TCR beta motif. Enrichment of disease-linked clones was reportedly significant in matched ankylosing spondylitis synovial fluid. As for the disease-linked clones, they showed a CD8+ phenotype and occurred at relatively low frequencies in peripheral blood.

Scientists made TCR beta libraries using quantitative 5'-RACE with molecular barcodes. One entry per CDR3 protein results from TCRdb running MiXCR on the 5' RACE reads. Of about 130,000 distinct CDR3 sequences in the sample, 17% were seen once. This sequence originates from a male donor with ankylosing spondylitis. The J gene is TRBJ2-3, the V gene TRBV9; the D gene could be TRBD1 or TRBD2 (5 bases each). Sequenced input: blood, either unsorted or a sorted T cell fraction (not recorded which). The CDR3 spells CASSAEGFTDTQYF. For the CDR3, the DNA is TGTGCCAGCAGCGCCGAGGGGTTCACAGATACGCAGTATTTT.